This T cell receptor beta chain was profiled in a study of blood T cell repertoires in COVID-19. Germline values: CDR1 SGDLS, CDR2 YYNGEE. The CDR3 is 16 residues long. The ends lost 0 bases at V and 4 bases at J; junction bases unmatched: 4. Original methodology: For nucleated cells, counts were estimated from reference gene primer amplification. Using immunoSEQ multiplex PCR, the repertoire was profiled, and TCRdb retains in-frame clones only, with some absent. The V and J calls and clone size were taken over from that table, and D and trimming were inferred from the DNA. The sample yields fewer than 55,000 clones, roughly 82% seen once.

The sequenced sample consisted of peripheral blood. The origin of this receptor is a woman aged 55-70 years with acute or convalescent COVID-19. The J gene is TRBJ1-4, the V gene TRBV9, with 9 bases aligning to TRBD1. CDR3 region: CASSVEGQGYNEKLFF. The DNA of the CDR3 is TGTGCCAGCAGCGTAGAGGGACAGGGTTATAATGAAAAACTGTTTTTT.